This T cell receptor (beta chain) was profiled in a study of shared clonotypes between healthy human individuals. Study-wide context: The study used three CD4 naive, three CD4 memory, two CD8 naive and one CD8 memory plate per donor.

The study, taken as a whole, reports: Some clonotypes were shared by all four sorted-subset donors, while others were not shared. The non-shared ones had lower generation probabilities than the shared ones.

The CDR3 length is 15 residues. CDR1 is SGHDT, CDR2 YYEEEE, per germline. V dropped 4 bases and J dropped 4; count of bases not matched to a gene: 8. As regards this clone: Its antigen is unidentified.

Profiling relied on immunoSEQ multiplex PCR, and the TCRdb table lists in-frame clones only, not all of them. The sample lists some 1,100,000 clones, approximately 78% seen once, with 0.4% to 0.55% in the top ten. The chain employs TRBV5-6 and TRBJ2-5; TRBD2 matches at 9 bases. Sequenced material: memory CD4+ T cells from PBMCs. The subset was: CD45RA-negative fraction. This receptor was taken from a man younger than 35 in good health. Some clones in this sample may be carry-over from other donors' samples. This CDR3 reads CASSRLAGVRETQYF. DNA for the CDR3: TGTGCCAGCAGCCGTTTAGCGGGAGTACGAGAGACCCAGTACTTC.